Below are 25 T cell receptor beta chains sequenced from a single sample in a study of regulatory T cells in long-lasting Graves disease (dated by TCRdb to the early 2020s). The time point label here, explained by the study, means: newly diagnosed GD, antithyroid drugs for less than 3 months. For both TCR sequencing and RNA sequencing, RNA was extracted from PBMCs in TRIzol. The library relied on multiplex PCR. TCRdb shows the sequencer as Illumina HiSeq 4000. To build TCR beta libraries, CDR3 regions were amplified by Arm-PCR using iRepertoire HTBI primers. TCRdb reanalyzed the raw reads on its own, using fastp at Q25 for trimming and MiXCR for clone calling, and kept in-frame beta chains. Entries are consolidated by CDR3 protein sequence, retaining the most common genes and DNA. This sample lists 500,000 or so distinct CDR3 sequences; 15% to 20% were detected once. The ten largest clones add up to 25% of the sample.

This sample was shared with a second study, whose subject was T cells in Graves' hyperthyroidism and ophthalmopathy.

Sequenced material: peripheral blood mononuclear cells (PBMCs), taken at new diagnosis, from a patient treated with antithyroid drugs. The source is a woman aged 40 to 65 with Graves disease. Donor details come from another sample of the same person, matched by shared clones.

This clonotype was seen at least ten times. The chain links TRBV18 to TRBJ1-1, with D uncertain. Per the germline V gene, CDR1 is KGHSH and CDR2 is LQKENI. V gave up 2 bases and J gave up 4 bases, with 14 bases separating them. The CDR3 is made up of 15 amino acids. CDR3 nucleotides: TGTGCCAGCTCACCAAGCACGGGAATCATCACTGAAGCTTTCTTT. Translated, it gives CASSPSTGIITEAFF. Full variable domain (rest looked up from reference TRBV18 and TRBJ1-1): NAGVMQNPRHLVRRRGQEARLRCSPMKGHSHVYWYRQLPEEGLKFMVYLQKENIIDESGMPKERFSAEFPKEGPSILRIQQVVRGDSAAYFCASSPSTGIITEAFFGQGTRLTVV.

J is TRBJ1-1 and V is TRBV9; D ambiguous. The CDR3 consists of 13 residues. Germline V gives CDR1 SGDLS, CDR2 YYNGEE. Trimming took off 5 bases at V and 5 bases at J, with 13 bases between the two ends. CDR3 amino acids: CASSGLRETEAFF. The CDR3, as DNA: TGTGCCAGCAGTGGCCTACGGGAAACTGAAGCTTTCTTT. Full variable domain (outside the CDR3, taken from reference TRBV9 and TRBJ1-1): DSGVTQTPKHLITATGQRVTLRCSPRSGDLSVYWYQQSLDQGLQFLIQYYNGEERAKGNILERFSAQQFPDLHSELNLSSLELGDSALYFCASSGLRETEAFFGQGTRLTVV.

This clonotype was found many times. V and J are TRBV7-3 and TRBJ2-3; D not resolved. V lost 5 bases to trimming and J lost 5 bases, with 8 bases between them. From germline, CDR1 is SGHTA and CDR2 FQGTGA. This CDR3 comprises 12 residues. DNA for the CDR3: TGTGCCAGCAGCCAGTATGGAGATACGCAGTATTTT. This encodes CASSQYGDTQYF.

Comment on this clonotype: The junction differs from germline at one of its ends, possibly a read error. The gene calls are TRBV25-1 and TRBJ1-2; 7 bases line up with TRBD1. This CDR3 is built from 12 residues. Per germline, CDR1 MGHDK and CDR2 SYGVNS. CDR3 DNA sequence: TGTGCCGGCAGTCTGGGACAGACAGGCTACACCTTC. Amino acids: CAGSLGQTGYTF.

The chain is built from TRBV7-9 and TRBJ1-1; 10 nucleotides line up with TRBD1. Germline CDR1 and CDR2: SEHNR and FQNEAQ (reference sequence). The CDR3 sequence is 16 residues long. The V gene end was trimmed by 5 bases and the J gene end by 0 bases; junction bases not matched to a gene: 6. The CDR3 is CASSPAGQGLNTEAFF. The CDR3 DNA follows: TGTGCCAGCAGCCCAGCGGGACAGGGGCTGAACACTGAAGCTTTCTTT.

This clonotype was seen at least ten times. The J gene is TRBJ1-4, the V gene TRBV12-3 or TRBV12-4, with D possibly being TRBD1 (5 bases). Trimming removed 4 bases from V and 8 bases from J, with 14 bases in between. This CDR3 has 14 amino acids. CDR3 protein: CASSSRVGREKLFF. The DNA of the CDR3 is TGTGCCAGCAGTTCCAGGGTGGGCCGGGAAAAACTGTTTTTT.

V is TRBV20-1 and J is TRBJ1-2; no definite D call. The CDR3 spans 12 residues. Germline V gene sequence: CDR1 DFQATT, CDR2 SNEGSKA (reference sequence). Trimming left V 5 bases short and J 4 bases short, with 11 bases between. The CDR3 protein is CSAPDGSYGYTF. The DNA for the CDR3 is TGCAGTGCTCCCGACGGGAGCTATGGCTACACCTTC.

This clonotype showed up many times. The chain recombines TRBV20-1 with TRBJ1-1, with 8 bases aligning to TRBD1. Per germline, CDR1 DFQATT and CDR2 SNEGSKA (reference sequence). The CDR3 spans 13 residues. V lost 6 bases to trimming and J lost 1 base; unmatched junction nucleotides: 4. The CDR3 reads CSAQGAENTEAFF. The DNA of the CDR3 is TGCAGTGCCCAGGGGGCTGAGAACACTGAAGCTTTCTTT.

Note on this clonotype: A much larger clone lies one base from this, so it may be a read error. The chain links TRBV13 to TRBJ1-2; 7 nucleotides align to TRBD1. This CDR3 has 17 amino acids. Germline V gives CDR1 PRHDT, CDR2 FYEKMQ (reference sequence). The CDR3: CASSSNSPDRLNYGHTF. The CDR3 DNA reads as TGTGCCAGCAGCTCCAACTCACCGGACAGGTTGAACTATGGCCACACCTTC. The variable domain in full, completed from reference TRBV13 and TRBJ1-2, reads AAGVIQSPRHLIKEKRETATLKCYPIPRHDTVYWYQQGPGQDPQFLISFYEKMQSDKGSIPDRFSAQQFSDYHSELNMSSLELGDSALYFCASSSNSPDRLNYGHTFGSGTRLTVV.

This clonotype has just a few counts. The CDR3 spells CASSPDGALETQYF. The CDR3, as DNA: TGTGCCAGCAGCCCCGACGGGGCCCTGGAGACCCAGTACTTC. The V call is TRBV7-9, the J call TRBJ2-5; D is possibly TRBD1 or TRBD2 (5 bases each). Trimming left V 5 bases short and J 5 bases short, with 15 bases between. The CDR3 spans 14 residues. From germline, CDR1 is SEHNR and CDR2 FQNEAQ (reference sequence).

The chain employs TRBV4-1 and TRBJ1-1; TRBD1 agrees at 7 bases. The CDR3 is made up of 14 amino acids. V lost 5 bases to trimming and J lost 2 bases; unmatched junction nucleotides: 5. Germline CDR1 is MGHRA and CDR2 is YSYEKL. The CDR3 nucleotides read TGCGCCAGCAGCTACAGGGGCGCCAACACTGAAGCTTTCTTT. Translating gives CASSYRGANTEAFF.

This clonotype was counted ten times or more. The J gene is TRBJ1-1, the V gene TRBV20-1; D ambiguous. The germline CDR1 and CDR2 sequences are DFQATT and SNEGSKA (reference sequence). Trimming left V 0 bases short and J 5 bases short, with 7 bases between. CDR3 size: 12 residues. In nucleotides, the CDR3 is TGCAGTGCTAGAGATGGAAATACTGAAGCTTTCTTT. The encoded protein is CSARDGNTEAFF.

On this clonotype: A much larger clone differs by one base, so this may be a read error. This chain joins TRBV6-1 and TRBJ1-1, with a tentative D call TRBD1 (5 bases). The CDR3 length is 12 residues. CDR1 is MNHNS and CDR2 is SASEGT in the germline V gene. Trimming pared 8 bases from V and 2 bases from J, leaving 9 bases between. The CDR3 DNA reads TGTGCCAGCGGGACGATTAACACTGAAGCTTTCTTT. Translating gives CASGTINTEAFF.

This clonotype was counted many times. V usage is TRBV5-6 and J usage is TRBJ2-1; no clear D. The germline CDR1 and CDR2 sequences are SGHDT and YYEEEE. The CDR3 runs 17 residues. The germline V and J ends were trimmed by 0 bases and 7 bases, with 20 bases remaining between them. CDR3 region: CASSLGFPRVGLNEQFF. DNA of the CDR3: TGTGCCAGCAGCTTGGGGTTCCCCCGGGTAGGCTTAAATGAGCAGTTCTTC.

This clonotype was detected ten times or more. The chain joins TRBV20-1 to TRBJ1-1; D gene ambiguous. CDR3 length equals 13 residues. V was shortened by 2 bases and J by 1 base, with 8 bases between the two germline ends. Germline CDR1 is DFQATT and CDR2 is SNEGSKA (reference sequence). The DNA of the CDR3 is TGCAGTGCTAGAAAGCCCCCGAACACTGAAGCTTTCTTT. Its protein product is CSARKPPNTEAFF.

This clonotype was observed at least ten times. The CDR3 sequence is CAIRAQGAGETQYF. CDR3 DNA sequence: TGTGCCATCAGAGCGCAGGGGGCGGGAGAGACCCAGTACTTC. The V call is TRBV10-3, the J call TRBJ2-5; TRBD1 matches at 8 bases. V lost 6 bases to trimming and J lost 4 bases; unmatched junction nucleotides: 7. CDR1 is ENHRY and CDR2 is SYGVKD in the germline V gene. CDR3 length: 14 amino acids.

CDR3: CASLPLGAGANEKLFF. CDR3 DNA sequence: TGTGCCTCTTTACCTCTGGGGGCGGGGGCTAATGAAAAACTGTTTTTT. V and J are TRBV7-2 and TRBJ1-4; TRBD1 is a possible D gene (6 bases). Germline CDR1 SGHTA, CDR2 FQGNSA. The V and J ends lost 11 bases and 3 bases respectively, with 22 bases between them. CDR3 size: 16 residues.

This clonotype was counted at least ten times. V and J are TRBV18 and TRBJ2-3; D unresolved. From germline, CDR1 is KGHSH and CDR2 LQKENI. V lost 3 bases and J lost 0, with 13 bases in between. This CDR3 is built from 16 residues. The CDR3 DNA is TGTGCCAGCTCACCGTTCCCAGAGGACAGCACAGATACGCAGTATTTT. Translation gives CASSPFPEDSTDTQYF.

This chain connects TRBV29-1 to TRBJ2-3, with a tentative D call TRBD2 (6 bases). Germline lookup yields CDR1 SQVTM and CDR2 ANQGSEA. This CDR3 is built from 14 residues. The V and J ends lost 6 bases and 6 bases respectively, with 19 bases between them. The CDR3 reads CSVIPGDRVDTQYF. The CDR3, as DNA: TGCAGCGTGATTCCGGGGGATCGGGTGGATACGCAGTATTTT.

This clonotype came up many times. The rearrangement uses TRBV12-5 and TRBJ1-5; maybe TRBD1 (6 bases). The V end lost 0 bases, the J end lost 4 bases, and 13 bases lay between the germline ends. The CDR3 consists of 16 residues. Per the germline V gene, CDR1 is LGHNT and CDR2 is FRNRAP. The CDR3 loop is CASGLVLDRGNQPQHF. CDR3 in DNA: TGTGCTAGTGGTTTGGTACTGGACAGAGGTAATCAGCCCCAGCATTTT.

This clonotype was detected many times. This sequence joins TRBV20-1 and TRBJ1-1; perhaps TRBD1 as D (5 bases). The CDR3 runs to 14 residues. Germline V gives CDR1 DFQATT, CDR2 SNEGSKA (reference sequence). V dropped 5 bases and J dropped 1 base, with 14 bases sitting between them. DNA of the CDR3: TGCAGTGCTGTCCGGGGCATCCCGAACACTGAAGCTTTCTTT. Translating it yields CSAVRGIPNTEAFF.

This clonotype came up a few times. V usage is TRBV20-1 and J usage is TRBJ1-1, with D maybe TRBD1 (6 bases). CDR1 and CDR2 (germline): DFQATT, SNEGSKA (reference sequence). Trimming removed 2 bases from V and 1 base from J, with 11 bases in between. The CDR3 totals 14 residues. CDR3 DNA: TGCAGTGCTAGAAACCCCAGGGGGAACACTGAAGCTTTCTTT. Its translation: CSARNPRGNTEAFF.

The genes are TRBV20-1 and TRBJ1-1; 9 bases align to TRBD1. V was clipped by 5 bases and J by 6 bases; unmatched bases: 10. Germline V gives CDR1 DFQATT, CDR2 SNEGSKA (reference sequence). This CDR3 contains 14 residues. The CDR3 sequence: CSAGGQGGRAEAFF. CDR3 bases: TGCAGTGCTGGGGGACAGGGAGGGCGAGCTGAAGCTTTCTTT.

This clonotype was seen once. A far larger clone lies a single base away; this is likely a read error. This rearrangement joins TRBV6-1 to TRBJ2-7; 8 bases match TRBD2. Trimming took 0 bases from V and 7 from J; bases not matched to a gene: 8. The V gene's germline CDR1 is MNHNS and CDR2 SASEGT. The length of the CDR3 is 15 residues. CDR3 nucleotide sequence: TGTGCCAGCAGTGAAGCGCACGGGGGGGGCAATGAGCAGTACTTC. Residues: CASSEAHGGGNEQYF.

The gene calls are TRBV20-1 and TRBJ2-4, with D perhaps matching TRBD1 or TRBD2 (5 bases each). V dropped 5 bases and J dropped 0 bases, with 11 bases sitting between them. The CDR3 extends over 14 amino acids. Germline loops: CDR1 DFQATT, CDR2 SNEGSKA (reference sequence). The CDR3 DNA sequence: TGCAGTGCTCTCCAGGGAGTAGCCAAAAACATTCAGTACTTC. It encodes CSALQGVAKNIQYF.